This T cell receptor beta chain was sequenced during a study of OX40 agonist ivuxolimab in advanced cancers. About the investigation overall: Ivuxolimab, which targeted the costimulatory receptor OX40 (CD134), was an agonistic, fully human IgG2 monoclonal antibody. Intravenous ivuxolimab was administered to patients every 2 weeks at six dose levels: 0.01, 0.1, 0.3, 1.5, 3 and 10 mg/kg. Of the roughly 51 dose-escalation patients, hepatocellular carcinoma was present in 19, melanoma in around 15, renal cell carcinoma in 9 and head and neck cancer in 9. A male proportion of 82.7% and a mean age of approximately 60 years, ranging from about 20 to 79, were recorded for the dose-escalation cohort. Patients were allowed to have had prior anti-PD-1, anti-PD-L1 or anti-CTLA-4 therapy, and 30% to 50% of the dose-escalation patients had previously received checkpoint inhibitors. Partial responses occurred in three dose-escalation patients, of whom one had hepatocellular carcinoma and two had cutaneous melanoma. The purpose of peripheral TCRbeta sequencing was to test whether ivuxolimab changed TCR sequence diversity and led to clonal T-cell expansion. The paper describes the monotherapy dose-escalation part (N ≈ 50 patients) of the phase I trial of ivuxolimab.

Notes on this clone: The antigen it recognizes is unknown. Qualities for individual bases were not recorded, and no much larger clone is one base off.

Trimming accounts for 6 bases at V and 4 bases at J, while the number of junction bases matched to no gene is 11. The CDR3 starts with the cysteine, ends with the phenylalanine, and has 16 residues. CDR3 DNA only is kept here, 48 bases in frame from base 1. Based on the germline V gene (reference sequence), the CDR1 and CDR2 sequences are MNHEY and SMNVEV. For sequencing of the TCRbeta CDR3 region, genomic DNA was extracted from the sorted cells. TCRbeta CDR3 regions were sequenced using the immunoSEQ Assay. Held by TCRdb, this immuneACCESS table contains in-frame sequences only and omits some clones. Under half of the omission traces to an unresolved V gene where checked; the cause of the rest is unknown. The sample table lists tens of thousands of clones, about 85% of them with a count of one. The ten top clones hold 3% to 4.5% of the sample. Overall study results and their limits: After ivuxolimab, expanded clones were on average more numerous among CD8+ T cells than among CD4+ T cells. Low levels of normalized T-cell clonal expansion were also shown by some nonresponding patients. The antigen specificity of the peripheral T cells that underwent clonal expansion was not determined. In the 0.1-3.0 mg/kg groups, partial responders had among the lowest normalized peripheral clonal expansion, particularly in CD8+ T cells. At doses from 0.1 to 3.0 mg/kg, clonal expansion was seen in both CD4+ and CD8+ blood T cells between baseline and week 6.

Patients with autoimmune disease history or receiving systemic immunosuppression were excluded from the trial. Peripheral blood for TCR sequencing was collected from all dose cohorts at baseline, on cycle 4 day 1, and on cycle 7 day 1. Samples were obtained from an open-label, multicenter, first-in-human phase I dose-escalation trial of ivuxolimab. Adults with locally advanced or metastatic melanoma, renal cell carcinoma, hepatocellular carcinoma or head and neck squamous cell carcinoma were enrolled in the trial. Before TCR sequencing, CD4+ T cells and CD8+ T cells were sorted from peripheral blood as separate populations.

This TCR was recovered from an adult with an advanced solid tumor such as melanoma, head and neck, liver or kidney cancer. The chain was built from TRBV27 and TRBJ2-1; the junction holds 8 bases that match TRBD2. Sequences were derived from CD4+ or CD8+ T cells sorted from blood, sampled in a trial of the OX40 agonist ivuxolimab. The DNA sequence follows: TGTGCCAGCAGGGCCAGAGCGGGAGATCCATACAATGAGCAGTTCTTC. Its amino acids are CASRARAGDPYNEQFF.